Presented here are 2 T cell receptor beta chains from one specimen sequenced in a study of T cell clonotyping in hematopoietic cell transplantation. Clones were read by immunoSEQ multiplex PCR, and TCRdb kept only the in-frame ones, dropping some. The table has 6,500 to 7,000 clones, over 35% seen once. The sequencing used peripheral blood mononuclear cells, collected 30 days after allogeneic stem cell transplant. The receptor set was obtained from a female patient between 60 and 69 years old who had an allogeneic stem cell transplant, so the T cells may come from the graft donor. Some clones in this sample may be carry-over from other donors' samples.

CDR3 DNA sequence: TGTGCCTGGAGGGGGAACAGAGATGGCTACACCTTC. Translating it yields CAWRGNRDGYTF. The rearrangement uses TRBV30 and TRBJ1-2, with D uncertain. V was clipped by 3 bases and J by 6 bases, with 11 bases between them. Germline V gene data show CDR1 as GTSNPN and CDR2 as SVGIG (reference sequence). CDR3 length equals 12 residues.

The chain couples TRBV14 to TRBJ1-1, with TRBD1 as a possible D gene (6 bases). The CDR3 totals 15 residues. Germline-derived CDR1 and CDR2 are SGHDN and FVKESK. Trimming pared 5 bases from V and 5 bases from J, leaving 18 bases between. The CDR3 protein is CASSEGGAMATEAFF. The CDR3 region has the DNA TGTGCCAGCAGCGAAGGGGGGGCTATGGCGACTGAAGCTTTCTTT.